Detailed here is one T cell receptor beta chain. Its target is not known. The data were taken from a study of T cells in localized non-small cell lung cancer. Whole-study findings and limits: Longer overall survival was seen with higher T cell density measured in blood. Out of the top 100 tumor clones, a median about 57 were seen in adjacent lung. Maximal T cell clonality occurred in uninvolved adjacent lung, with tumor ranking below it.

Measured with immunoSEQ multiplex PCR; TCRdb has only the in-frame clones, and not every one. The sample yields about 48,000 clones, around 77% seen once. Deletions cut 4 bases from V and 7 bases from J, with 17 bases between. CDR3 length: 16 residues. From germline, CDR1 is LGHNA and CDR2 YNFKEQ. This receptor was obtained from a man aged 35 to 69 with stage I squamous cell lung carcinoma. Material: peripheral blood, obtained before any cancer treatment. The chain uses TRBV4-2 and TRBJ1-6; D possibly corresponds to TRBD1 (5 bases). This chain's CDR3 is CASSPNIGGENSPLHF. CDR3 in DNA: TGTGCCAGCAGCCCAAACATAGGAGGGGAAAATTCACCCCTCCACTTT.